This T cell receptor (beta chain) was identified in a study of control samples from healthy donors and cancer patients. The CDR3 loop spans 14 amino acids. Trimming stripped 3 bases from V and 5 bases from J, with 12 bases between. Germline V gives CDR1 MNHNY, CDR2 SVGAGI (reference sequence). TCRdb keeps only in-frame clones here, not all; method: immunoSEQ multiplex PCR. The table includes approximately 92,000 clones, roughly 93% detected once. This sequence originates from a woman in her twenties or thirties in good health. Sequencing was carried out using blood. The rearrangement uses TRBV6-6 and TRBJ2-3, with D uncertain. The CDR3 spells CASSYVLEGDTQYF. The CDR3 nucleotides are TGTGCCAGCAGTTATGTCCTCGAAGGAGATACGCAGTATTTT.